This is a list of T cell receptor beta chains from one sample in a study of sequential checkpoint blockade in melanoma. Sequencing was performed with immunoSEQ multiplex PCR; in TCRdb, only in-frame clones are kept and a portion is missing. This repertoire shows roughly 16,000 clones, 70% to 80% found once; its top ten account for roughly 10%. Sequencing was performed on CD8+ T cells sorted from blood (inferred from file names), taken from a patient given nivolumab and ipilimumab in sequence. These TCRs come from a human donor with melanoma. The CDR3 runs from the conserved cysteine through the conserved F or W. D genes are given only for firm matches. Clone size is stated in some rows and not others, as once, few, many or a class when expanded.

d_call | clone_size | j_call | v_call | cdr3_nt | cdr3_aa
TRBD1 | . | TRBJ1-1 | TRBV7-9 | TGTGCCAGCAGCTTCGACAGGGGTCAAGCTTTCTTT | CASSFDRGQAFF
TRBD1 | . | TRBJ1-2 | TRBV19 | TGTGCCAGTAGTGTCGACAGGGGCTATGGCTACACCTTC | CASSVDRGYGYTF
. | . | TRBJ2-2 | TRBV6-6 | TGTGCCAGCAGTTTAACAGGGATGAACACCGGGGAGCTGTTTTTT | CASSLTGMNTGELFF
. | once | TRBJ2-7 | TRBV30 | TGTGCCTGGAGCTTAACGGGAATCGAGCAGTACTTC | CAWSLTGIEQYF
. | . | TRBJ2-7 | TRBV4-1 | TGCGCCAGCAGCCAAGAGATGGGCGTCGAGCAGTACTTC | CASSQEMGVEQYF
TRBD1 | . | TRBJ1-2 | TRBV29-1 | TGCAGCGTAAAAGGGGACAGGGGCTATGGCTACACCTTC | CSVKGDRGYGYTF
. | . | TRBJ1-3 | TRBV27 | TGTGCCAGCTCACAGGGATACTCTGGAAACACCATATATTTT | CASSQGYSGNTIYF
. | few | TRBJ2-7 | TRBV7-9 | TGTGCCAGCAGCTTAGAGTACCAGGGGTACGAGCAGTACTTC | CASSLEYQGYEQYF
. | few | TRBJ1-1 | TRBV7-9 | TGTGCCAGCAGCCCCCCCGGGACTGAAGCTTTCTTT | CASSPPGTEAFF
. | few | TRBJ1-1 | TRBV19 | TGTGCCACCTCTACAGGGTTGAACACTGAAGCTTTCTTT | CATSTGLNTEAFF
. | . | TRBJ1-1 | TRBV28 | TGTGCCAGCAGTTTAGGGGAGAAGAACACTGAAGCTTTCTTT | CASSLGEKNTEAFF
TRBD2 | once | TRBJ2-7 | TRBV27 | TGTGCCAGCAGGGCTAAGCGGGGGCCCTTCTACGAGCAGTACTTC | CASRAKRGPFYEQYF
TRBD2 | . | TRBJ2-5 | TRBV10-2 | TGCGCCAGGGACCGGGGGGACCTCCAAGAGACCCAGTACTTC | CARDRGDLQETQYF
TRBD1 | . | TRBJ2-7 | TRBV5-1 | TGCGCCAGCAGCTTGGGCTGGACAGGGGACTACGAGCAGTACTTC | CASSLGWTGDYEQYF
. | . | TRBJ2-7 | TRBV20-1 | TGCAGTGCTAGTCCCGGGTACGAGCAGTACTTC | CSASPGYEQYF
. | few | TRBJ1-2 | TRBV6-8 | TGTGCCAGCAGTTCCCCGCGGAGGAAATCCTATGGCTACACCTTC | CASSSPRRKSYGYTF
. | . | TRBJ2-7 | TRBV7-8 | TGTGCCAGCAGCTTAGGAGACAGCCTCTTCTACGAGCAGTACTTC | CASSLGDSLFYEQYF
TRBD1 | . | TRBJ1-1 | TRBV5-1 | TGCGCCAGCAGCCAGGGACAGGGTGTCGATGAAGCTTTCTTT | CASSQGQGVDEAFF
TRBD2 | once | TRBJ2-7 | TRBV28 | TGTGCCAGCAGTTTTTCTGCAACTAGCGCAAACCAGTACGAGCAGTACTTC | CASSFSATSANQYEQYF
TRBD1 | . | TRBJ2-7 | TRBV5-4 | TGTGCCAGCAGCTTGGAGGGGACAGGGGCCTACGAGCAGTACTTC | CASSLEGTGAYEQYF
TRBD1 | . | TRBJ2-7 | TRBV11-2 | TGTGCCAGCAGCCCCGTGACAGGGGGGTTCTACGAGCAGTACTTC | CASSPVTGGFYEQYF
TRBD1 | . | TRBJ1-1 | TRBV7-6 | TGTGCCAGCACCCTGGACAGGGTGGGAACTGAAGCTTTCTTT | CASTLDRVGTEAFF
. | . | TRBJ1-4 | TRBV2 | TGTGCCAGCAGTCAAGGGACAATCCCTTATAATGAAAAACTGTTTTTT | CASSQGTIPYNEKLFF
TRBD1 | few | TRBJ1-5 | TRBV6-1 | TGTGCCAGCAGTGAAATGGGACAGGGGGGTGGTCAGCCCCAGCATTTT | CASSEMGQGGGQPQHF
. | . | TRBJ2-7 | TRBV15 | TGTGCCACCAGTCCAGGGGAAGCCTACGAGCAGTACTTC | CATSPGEAYEQYF
. | . | TRBJ2-7 | TRBV6-6 | TGTGCCAGCAGTTACTCGAGTCTCCCCTACGAGCAGTACTTC | CASSYSSLPYEQYF
. | . | TRBJ1-4 | TRBV4-2 | TGTGCCAGCAGCCAAGCGCGGGACTTAAATGAAAAACTGTTTTTT | CASSQARDLNEKLFF
. | . | TRBJ1-1 | TRBV9 | TGTGCCAGCAGCGCTACAGACGACACTGAAGCTTTCTTT | CASSATDDTEAFF
. | . | TRBJ1-5 | TRBV19 | TGTGCCAGTAGACGGTCGGACAATGCGTACCAGCCCCAGCATTTT | CASRRSDNAYQPQHF
. | . | TRBJ1-2 | TRBV5-1 | TGCGCCAGCAGCCCATCAGCGGGGGCGCATGGCTACACCTTC | CASSPSAGAHGYTF
. | . | TRBJ1-5 | TRBV27 | TGTGCCAGCAGTTTATCTCAGGGTTACAATCAGCCCCAGCATTTT | CASSLSQGYNQPQHF
. | . | TRBJ2-7 | TRBV5-3 | TGTGCCCCGGGGAAAGGCCCCAATCTCCCCCCCGAGCAGTACTTC | CAPGKGPNLPPEQYF
. | . | TRBJ1-2 | TRBV9 | TGTGCCAGCAGCGCCATAGGGGACTATGGCTACACCTTC | CASSAIGDYGYTF
TRBD1 | . | TRBJ1-3 | TRBV30 | TGTGCCTGGAGTGACGGGACAGGGGGAAACACCATATATTTT | CAWSDGTGGNTIYF
TRBD2 | . | TRBJ2-7 | TRBV14 | TGTGCCAGCAGTTTCGGCCGGGGGGAGCGGAGCTCCTACGAGCAGTACTTC | CASSFGRGERSSYEQYF
TRBD2 | . | TRBJ2-7 | TRBV7-2 | TGTGCCAGCAGCGTATCCCTAGCGGGCTTCAACTACGAGCAGTACTTC | CASSVSLAGFNYEQYF
TRBD2 | . | TRBJ2-7 | TRBV27 | TGTGCCAGCAGTTTATCGGGGGGGTTGGGCGAGCAGTACTTC | CASSLSGGLGEQYF
. | . | TRBJ2-7 | TRBV6-5 | TGTGCCAGCAGTTCCGCGGGGTACTCCTACGAGCAGTACTTC | CASSSAGYSYEQYF
. | . | TRBJ2-2 | TRBV29-1 | TGCAGCGTCCCAGGGGGGCTCGGCACCGGGGAGCTGTTTTTT | CSVPGGLGTGELFF
TRBD1 | . | TRBJ1-2 | TRBV5-8 | TGTGCCAGCAGTTCTCCGGGACAGATCTATGGCTACACCTTC | CASSSPGQIYGYTF
. | . | TRBJ2-7 | TRBV30 | TGTGCCTGGAGCGCTGGGTTGGGCACCTACGAGCAGTACTTC | CAWSAGLGTYEQYF